This T cell receptor (beta chain) comes out of a study of blood T cell repertoires in COVID-19. Looking at the study overall: Sources were T cells, B-cell-depleted T cells, or PBMCs; the material itself was cDNA or gDNA.

Germline lookup yields CDR1 SEHNR and CDR2 FQNEAQ (reference sequence). The CDR3 is 16 amino acids. V lost 6 bases, J lost 4 bases, and 21 bases lay in between. Produced via immunoSEQ multiplex PCR; TCRdb's table is partial and in-frame only. The top ten clones hold under 15% of a sample with more than 50,000 clones, around 90% of them seen once. Sequenced sample: peripheral blood. This sequence joins TRBV7-9 and TRBJ1-1, with D perhaps matching TRBD1 (6 bases). This sequence originates from a human donor with active COVID-19. The donor label of this sample is uncertain. In DNA form, the CDR3 reads TGTGCCAGCAGTAGGGGGTCTGGGGGATTGGGCACTGAAGCTTTCTTT. This encodes CASSRGSGGLGTEAFF.